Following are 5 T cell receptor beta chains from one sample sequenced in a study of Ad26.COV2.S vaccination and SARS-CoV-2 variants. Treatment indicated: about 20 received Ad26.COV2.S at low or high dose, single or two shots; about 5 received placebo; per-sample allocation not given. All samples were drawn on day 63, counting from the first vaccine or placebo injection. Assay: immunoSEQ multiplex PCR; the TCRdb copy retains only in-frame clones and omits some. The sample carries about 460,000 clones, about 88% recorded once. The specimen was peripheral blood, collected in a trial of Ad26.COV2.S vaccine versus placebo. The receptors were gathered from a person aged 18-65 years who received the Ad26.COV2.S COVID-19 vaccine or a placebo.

The CDR3 DNA follows: TGCAGCGTTCACGCCGGGGCGCAGGGGGGCTACACCTTC. Translating it yields CSVHAGAQGGYTF. The chain recombines TRBV29-1 with TRBJ1-2; possible D gene TRBD1, 6 bases. V gave up 5 bases and J gave up 8 bases, with 18 bases separating them. This CDR3 has 13 residues. From germline, CDR1 is SQVTM and CDR2 ANQGSEA.

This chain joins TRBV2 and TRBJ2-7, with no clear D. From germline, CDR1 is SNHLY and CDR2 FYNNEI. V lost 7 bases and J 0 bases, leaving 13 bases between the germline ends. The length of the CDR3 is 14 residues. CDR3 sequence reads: CASIAARSSYEQYF. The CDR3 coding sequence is TGTGCCAGCATAGCTGCCAGAAGCTCCTACGAGCAGTACTTC.

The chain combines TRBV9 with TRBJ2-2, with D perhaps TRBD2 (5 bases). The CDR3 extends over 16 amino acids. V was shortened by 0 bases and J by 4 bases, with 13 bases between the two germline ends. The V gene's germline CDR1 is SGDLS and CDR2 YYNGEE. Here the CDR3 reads CASSVGTFLSTGELFF. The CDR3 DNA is TGTGCCAGCAGCGTAGGGACTTTCCTAAGCACCGGGGAGCTGTTTTTT.

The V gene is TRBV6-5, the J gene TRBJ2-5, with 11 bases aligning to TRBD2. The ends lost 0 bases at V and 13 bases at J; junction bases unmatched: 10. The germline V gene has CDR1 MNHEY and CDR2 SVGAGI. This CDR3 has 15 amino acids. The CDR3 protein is CASSYSGLAAPSWYF. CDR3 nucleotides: TGTGCCAGCAGTTACTCGGGACTAGCGGCCCCTTCGTGGTACTTC.

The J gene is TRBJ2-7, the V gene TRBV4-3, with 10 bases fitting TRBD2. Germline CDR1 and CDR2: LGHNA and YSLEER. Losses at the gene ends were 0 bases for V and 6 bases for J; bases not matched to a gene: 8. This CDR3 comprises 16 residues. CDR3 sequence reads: CASSQESGTSAGEQYF. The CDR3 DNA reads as TGCGCCAGCAGCCAAGAATCCGGGACTAGCGCCGGCGAGCAGTACTTC.